Listed below are T cell receptor beta chains from one sample, sequenced in a study of regulatory T cells in long-lasting Graves disease. MiXCR, run by TCRdb on the multiplex PCR reads, gives a single entry per CDR3 protein. Of 500,000 or so distinct CDR3 sequences listed, approximately 15% are singletons. These same records also appear under a second study, on T cells in Graves' hyperthyroidism and ophthalmopathy.

This specimen consisted of peripheral blood mononuclear cells (PBMCs), obtained at new diagnosis, from a patient treated with antithyroid drugs. These receptors originate from a woman aged 45-65 years with Graves disease. The CDR3 runs from the conserved cysteine through the conserved F or W. The D gene is left open where the match is weak. For some rows the clone size is stated as once, few or many, or as a class when expanded; others skip it.

J gene | V gene | clone size | D gene | CDR3 DNA | CDR3 protein
TRBJ2-7 | TRBV6-1 | . | . | TGTGCCAGCATCTCGTTATCTGAGCAGTACTTC | CASISLSEQYF
TRBJ1-2 | TRBV12-3/TRBV12-4 | many | . | TGTGCCAGCAGTTCCGAGATGGGGTATGGCTACACCTTC | CASSSEMGYGYTF
TRBJ2-1 | TRBV5-1 | few | . | TGCGCCAGCAACCTCAGGGGAGGAGCTTACAATGAGCAGTTCTTC | CASNLRGGAYNEQFF
TRBJ2-7 | TRBV9 | many | TRBD2 | TGTGCCAGCAGCGTCCGCCCACTAGCGGGAGGGTACGAGCAGTACTTC | CASSVRPLAGGYEQYF
TRBJ2-2 | TRBV20-1 | . | . | TGCAGTGCTGAGTCAGCGCTCGAGGGTAACGGGGAGCTGTTTTTT | CSAESALEGNGELFF
TRBJ1-2 | TRBV29-1 | many | . | TGCAGCGTTGAAGATCTGGGCCGGACACTTAATAACTATGGCTACACCTTC | CSVEDLGRTLNNYGYTF
TRBJ2-3 | TRBV2 | few | . | TGTGCCAGCAGTGTCCGGGACACCTCAGATACGCAGTATTTT | CASSVRDTSDTQYF
TRBJ2-5 | TRBV5-6 | few | . | TGTGCCTCAACTCGGGGAGACAAAGAGACCCAGTACTTC | CASTRGDKETQYF
TRBJ2-2 | TRBV28 | once | TRBD2 | TGTGCCAGCAAAAATACCGGGACTAGCGGGAGTCGGGACACCGGGGAGCTGTTTTTT | CASKNTGTSGSRDTGELFF
TRBJ1-1 | TRBV12-3/TRBV12-4 | many | . | TGTGCCAGCAGTTTGAGGACACTGAACACTGAAGCTTTCTTT | CASSLRTLNTEAFF
TRBJ2-7 | TRBV28 | many | . | TGTGCCAGCAGTTTATGGGGGACCGGGACTGCTTACAAGCAGTACTTC | CASSLWGTGTAYKQYF
TRBJ1-6 | TRBV20-1 | few | . | TGCAGTGCTAGGGACAATTCACCCCTCCACTTT | CSARDNSPLHF
TRBJ2-2 | TRBV5-1 | . | TRBD1 | TGCGCCAGCAGCCCCCGGTCGTCGGGGACAGGCTTTTTCGCGAACACCGGGGAGCTGTTTTTT | CASSPRSSGTGFFANTGELFF
TRBJ1-1 | TRBV27 | many | . | TGTGCCAGCTTCGACTTGAACACTGAAGCTTTCTTT | CASFDLNTEAFF
TRBJ2-1 | TRBV6-1 | . | TRBD1 | TGTGCCAGCAGGGCGGGACAGGGCTCCTACAATGAGCAGTTCTTC | CASRAGQGSYNEQFF
TRBJ1-5 | TRBV30 | few | . | TGTGCCTGGAGTCCGGGGATTCAGCCCCAGCATTTT | CAWSPGIQPQHF
TRBJ1-4 | TRBV6-1 | few | TRBD1 | TGTGCCAGCAGTCAAAGGACAGGGGGCCGAGAAAAACTGTTTTTT | CASSQRTGGREKLFF
TRBJ2-2 | TRBV7-6 | . | TRBD2 | TGTGCCAGCAGGACTTTAGCGGGAGGATCCGGGGAGCTGTTTTTT | CASRTLAGGSGELFF
TRBJ1-4 | TRBV7-6 | few | . | TGTGCCAGCAGCTTAGTTTCCCGATTCCAGGGGAAACTGTTTTTT | CASSLVSRFQGKLFF
TRBJ2-1 | TRBV2 | many | TRBD2 | TGTGCCAGCATCGAGCGGGAGTCTGAGCAGTTCTTC | CASIERESEQFF
TRBJ2-3 | TRBV28 | many | . | TGTGCCAGCAGTTTATGGAAGGAAAGGGGGGCAGATACGCAGTATTTT | CASSLWKERGADTQYF
TRBJ1-6 | TRBV12-3/TRBV12-4 | . | TRBD1 | TGTGCCAGCAGTCCTACCGGACAGGCCTATAATTCACCCCTCCACTTT | CASSPTGQAYNSPLHF
TRBJ2-7 | TRBV9 | many | . | TGTGCCAGCAGCGTAGGGGCCGACGCGGGGCTCTACGAGCAGTACTTC | CASSVGADAGLYEQYF
TRBJ2-2 | TRBV27 | many | TRBD1 | TGTGCCAGCAGTCTTGAGAGGGGGCCCGGGGAGCTGTTTTTT | CASSLERGPGELFF
TRBJ2-5 | TRBV11-2 | few | TRBD2 | TGCGCCAGCAGCCAGATTAGCGGGAAAGAGACCCAGTACTTC | CASSQISGKETQYF
TRBJ2-3 | TRBV19 | many | . | TGTGCCAGTAGTACCCCCGGCTGGGGAGGAGATACGCAGTATTTT | CASSTPGWGGDTQYF
TRBJ1-5 | TRBV12-3/TRBV12-4 | many | . | TGTGCCAGCAGTTTTACAGGCTTCAATCAGCCCCAGCATTTT | CASSFTGFNQPQHF
TRBJ1-4 | TRBV6-9 | many | TRBD1 | TGTGCCAGCAGTTACGCGGAACCGGGACAGGGGGTCGGTGAAAAACTGTTTTTT | CASSYAEPGQGVGEKLFF
TRBJ2-3 | TRBV15 | many | TRBD2 | TGTGCCACCAGCAGAGACGGACTAGCGGCCGCAGATACGCAGTATTTT | CATSRDGLAAADTQYF
TRBJ1-5 | TRBV6-2/TRBV6-3 | many | TRBD1 | TGTGCCAGCAGCTACAGGACAGGGGTGACCAATCAGCCCCAGCATTTT | CASSYRTGVTNQPQHF
TRBJ2-7 | TRBV24-1 | . | . | TGTGCCACCAGTGAGAGGGATTTGCAGTACTTC | CATSERDLQYF
TRBJ2-2 | TRBV12-3/TRBV12-4 | many | TRBD1 | TGTGCCAGCAGAGCCACGACAGGGGGGGGCCGGGAGCTGTTTTTT | CASRATTGGGRELFF
TRBJ2-5 | TRBV5-1 | few | . | TGCGCCAGCAGCTTGGTGGGCGAACAAGAGACCCAGTACTTC | CASSLVGEQETQYF
TRBJ2-7 | TRBV25-1 | few | . | TGTGCCAGCAGTGGAACGGGACAGATAGGGCCGGTTCCTAGCGGTGTGTACGAGCAGTACTTC | CASSGTGQIGPVPSGVYEQYF
TRBJ2-1 | TRBV6-9 | . | TRBD2 | TGTGCCAGCAGTTACCCAGCGGGAGGGACAATGAAGCAGTTCTTC | CASSYPAGGTMKQFF
TRBJ2-2 | TRBV20-1 | . | . | TGCAGTGCTAGAGATTGGAGCGGTCAGGAGCTGTTTTTT | CSARDWSGQELFF
TRBJ1-6 | TRBV4-1 | few | . | TGCGCCAGCAGCCAAGATTCCGGGACGGACATGGTTTCACCCCTCCACTTT | CASSQDSGTDMVSPLHF
TRBJ2-1 | TRBV12-3/TRBV12-4 | many | . | TGTGCCAGCAGTTTGGCAGGGGCCCCCTACAATGAGCAGTTCTTC | CASSLAGAPYNEQFF
TRBJ2-1 | TRBV4-1 | few | . | TGCGCCAGCAGCATCACCCCCCGGGGGCCCCGGACCAATGAGCAGTTCTTC | CASSITPRGPRTNEQFF
TRBJ1-2 | TRBV5-1 | many | . | TGCGCCAGCAGCTTGACCAATAACTATGGCTACACCTTC | CASSLTNNYGYTF
TRBJ2-1 | TRBV7-9 | many | TRBD2 | TGTGCCAGCAGTGAGGAGCCTAGCGGGAACAATGAGCAGTTCTTC | CASSEEPSGNNEQFF
TRBJ2-5 | TRBV18 | many | TRBD1 | TGTGCCAGCTCACCGGACAGGGACGGAGAGACCCAGTACTTC | CASSPDRDGETQYF
TRBJ2-2 | TRBV12-3/TRBV12-4 | few | TRBD2 | TGTGCCAGCACTCTCTCCGGGGGGGTCACCGGGGAGCTGTTTTTT | CASTLSGGVTGELFF
TRBJ2-3 | TRBV4-1 | . | TRBD2 | TGCGCCAGCAGCCAAGTGGGACTAGCGGGGGGAGATACGCAGTATTTT | CASSQVGLAGGDTQYF
TRBJ1-2 | TRBV2 | many | . | TGTGCCAGCAGTGATGAACAGGGAACCGGCTACACCTTC | CASSDEQGTGYTF
TRBJ1-5 | TRBV6-1 | many | . | TGTGCCAGCATTGTGTACACCGGTAGCAATCAGCCCCAGCATTTT | CASIVYTGSNQPQHF
TRBJ1-2 | TRBV12-3/TRBV12-4 | many | . | TGTGCCAGCAGTTCCGACTCAGTGGGTGGCTACACCTTC | CASSSDSVGGYTF
TRBJ2-7 | TRBV6-5 | . | TRBD1 | TGTGCCAGCAGTTACTCTCCGGCAGGGGGCCCAACGGGGCGATTTCTGGAGCAGTACTTC | CASSYSPAGGPTGRFLEQYF
TRBJ2-5 | TRBV28 | few | TRBD1 | TGTGCCACCACAGGGGGAGGAGAAGAGACCCAGTACTTC | CATTGGGEETQYF
TRBJ2-7 | TRBV19 | few | TRBD1 | TGTGCCAGTAGCCGGACAGGGGGCGATAGCTCCTACGAGCAGTACTTC | CASSRTGGDSSYEQYF
TRBJ2-7 | TRBV10-3 | few | . | TGTGCCATCAGTGTGCAGGGCGAGGGGAGCTCCTACGAGCAGTACTTC | CAISVQGEGSSYEQYF
TRBJ2-3 | TRBV6-2/TRBV6-3 | many | TRBD1 | TGTGCCAGCAGTTCCCCAGGGGGAGTAGATACGCAGTATTTT | CASSSPGGVDTQYF
TRBJ1-2 | TRBV6-1 | . | TRBD1 | TGTGCCAGCGGCGGGACAGGGGGTTACTATGGCTACACCTTC | CASGGTGGYYGYTF
TRBJ2-1 | TRBV6-1 | . | TRBD2 | TGTGCCAGCAGTCACCAGTCGGGACTAGCGGGACCCTACAATGAGCAGTTCTTC | CASSHQSGLAGPYNEQFF
TRBJ2-1 | TRBV2 | few | . | TGTGCCAGCAGGGAAGTGGGTCTCACAAAAGCCGGCTTCAATGAGCAGTTCTTC | CASREVGLTKAGFNEQFF